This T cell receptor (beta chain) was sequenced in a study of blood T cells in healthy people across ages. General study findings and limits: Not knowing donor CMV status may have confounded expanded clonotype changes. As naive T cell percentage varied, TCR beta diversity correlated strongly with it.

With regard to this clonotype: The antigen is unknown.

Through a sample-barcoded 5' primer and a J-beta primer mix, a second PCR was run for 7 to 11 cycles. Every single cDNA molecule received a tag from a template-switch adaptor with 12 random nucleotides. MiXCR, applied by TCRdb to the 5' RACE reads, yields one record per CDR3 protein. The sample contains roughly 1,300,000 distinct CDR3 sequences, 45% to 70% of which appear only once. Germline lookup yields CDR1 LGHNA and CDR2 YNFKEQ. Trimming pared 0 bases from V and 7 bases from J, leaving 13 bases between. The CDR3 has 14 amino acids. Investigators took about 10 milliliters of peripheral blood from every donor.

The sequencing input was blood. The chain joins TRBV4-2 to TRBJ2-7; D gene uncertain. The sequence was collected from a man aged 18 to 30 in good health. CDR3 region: CASSQELYIGEQYF. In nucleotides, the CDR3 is TGTGCCAGCAGCCAAGAGTTGTACATCGGGGAGCAGTACTTC.